The 8 T cell receptor beta chains presented below share a single source sample, sequenced in a study of T cell clones after liver transplantation. Sequencing used immunoSEQ multiplex PCR; TCRdb keeps in-frame clones, though not all of them. The sample lists tens of thousands of clones; just under 80% were seen once. Here the sequenced sample was CD8+ T cells from blood, taken roughly 56 months after liver transplant. The receptors originated from a human patient who received a liver transplant. Some of the T cells may derive from the graft donor.

This clone occurred a few times. The chain links TRBV19 to TRBJ2-2, with 7 bases fitting TRBD2. J lost 3 bases, V lost 6 bases, and 7 bases had no gene match. The germline V gene has CDR1 LNHDA and CDR2 SQIVND (reference sequence). CDR3 length: 15 residues. CDR3 protein: CASRVGLADTGELFF. As DNA, the CDR3 is TGTGCCAGTAGGGTTGGGCTAGCGGACACCGGGGAGCTGTTTTTT.

The chain joins TRBV15 to TRBJ2-3, with a tentative D call TRBD1 (6 bases). CDR1 and CDR2 from the germline V gene are LNHNV and YYDKDF (reference sequence). The CDR3 length is 14 residues. V lost 5 bases and J 0 bases, leaving 9 bases between the germline ends. In DNA form, the CDR3 reads TGTGCCACCAGCTCCGGGACAAGCACAGATACGCAGTATTTT. Amino acids: CATSSGTSTDTQYF.

The J gene is TRBJ1-3, the V gene TRBV30; D not certain. CDR1 and CDR2 from the germline V gene are GTSNPN and SVGIG (reference sequence). V lost 2 bases and J 0 bases, leaving 8 bases between the germline ends. The CDR3 runs 14 residues. This chain's CDR3 is CAWSQGGSGNTIYF. The CDR3 DNA follows: TGTGCCTGGAGTCAAGGAGGCTCTGGAAACACCATATATTTT.

The chain joins TRBV2 to TRBJ2-7; 8 bases align to TRBD1. CDR3 length equals 15 residues. Unmatched junction bases numbered 7, after V lost 5 bases and J lost 1 base. From germline, CDR1 is SNHLY and CDR2 FYNNEI. The CDR3 loop reads CASSITGQGSYEQYF. Here the CDR3 DNA reads TGTGCCAGCAGTATCACCGGACAGGGTTCCTACGAGCAGTACTTC.

CDR3 nucleotide sequence: TGTGCCAGTAGTATGTCGGACGAAGGGACGACCTACGAGCAGTACTTC. Its translation: CASSMSDEGTTYEQYF. The gene calls are TRBV19 and TRBJ2-7; D could derive from TRBD1 or TRBD2 (5 bases each). From germline, CDR1 is LNHDA and CDR2 SQIVND (reference sequence). Trimming pared 3 bases from V and 2 bases from J, leaving 17 bases between. The CDR3 consists of 16 residues.

J is TRBJ1-1 and V is TRBV6-5; TRBD1 matches 7 bases. The CDR3 runs to 14 residues. The junction had 5 bases not matched to a gene; V was cut back by 2 bases and J by 5 bases. Germline V gene lookup returns CDR1 MNHEY and CDR2 SVGAGI. The CDR3 region has the DNA TGTGCCAGCAGTTACCAGGGGGAAAGGACTGAAGCTTTCTTT. Translated, it gives CASSYQGERTEAFF.

There are a few counts of this clone. The chain couples TRBV6-5 to TRBJ2-3; 7 bases align to TRBD2. Germline V gene sequence: CDR1 MNHEY, CDR2 SVGAGI. This CDR3 is 13 amino acids long. V shed 7 bases and J 5 bases; nucleotides not matched to a gene: 6. Written as DNA, the CDR3 is TGTGCCAGCAACCTAGCGGCGGGAGATACGCAGTATTTT. Translated, it gives CASNLAAGDTQYF.

J is TRBJ2-7 and V is TRBV9, with a tentative D call TRBD2 (6 bases). The CDR3 sequence is 13 residues long. Germline V lookup: CDR1 SGDLS, CDR2 YYNGEE. V was pared by 2 bases and J by 3 bases, with 9 bases between. CDR3 sequence (DNA): TGTGCCAGCAGCGTGGGACTGCTCTACGAGCAGTACTTC. This codes for CASSVGLLYEQYF.